The rows below give T cell receptor beta chains drawn from one sample of a study of blood T cell repertoires in COVID-19. Only in-frame clones appear in the TCRdb table, and some are missing; sequencing was by immunoSEQ multiplex PCR. Among around 140,000 clones, nearly 90% were seen once, and the ten largest hold roughly 1.9%. The specimen sequenced was peripheral blood. These receptors came from a man in his 70s with acute or convalescent COVID-19. CDR3s include the opening cysteine and the closing phenylalanine or tryptophan. D genes are given only for firm matches. Expanded clones are given a class, and other clones once, few, many or no size at all.

j_call v_call clone_size d_call cdr3_aa cdr3_nt
TRBJ1-1 TRBV4-1 - - CASSRRPEGNTEAFF TGCGCCAGCAGCCGCCGACCAGAGGGGAACACTGAAGCTTTCTTT
TRBJ2-1 TRBV3-1/TRBV3-2 - - CATSIAASSYNEQFF TGTGCCACCTCTATAGCGGCGAGCTCCTACAATGAGCAGTTCTTC
TRBJ2-5 TRBV3-1/TRBV3-2 - TRBD2 CASSQDSLADLGGETQYF TGTGCCAGCAGCCAAGATTCCCTAGCGGACCTAGGTGGGGAGACCCAGTACTTC
TRBJ2-2 TRBV7-2 - TRBD1 CASSPRQGADGELFF TGTGCCAGCAGCCCTAGACAGGGGGCGGACGGGGAGCTGTTTTTT
TRBJ1-4 TRBV6-1 - - CASSEDRFTTNEKLFF TGTGCCAGCAGTGAGGACAGATTCACAACTAATGAAAAACTGTTTTTT
TRBJ2-7 TRBV11-2 once - CASSLDSTGYEQYF TGTGCCAGCAGCTTAGATTCAACAGGGTACGAGCAGTACTTC
TRBJ1-1 TRBV5-1 - TRBD1 CASRATGAVTEAFF TGCGCCAGCAGAGCTACAGGGGCGGTCACTGAAGCTTTCTTT
TRBJ1-2 TRBV6-5 - - CASSWSQGEDGYTF TGTGCCAGCTCATGGAGTCAGGGCGAGGACGGCTACACCTTC
TRBJ1-5 TRBV28 - - CASSGEGGGNQPQHF TGTGCCAGCAGTGGGGAGGGGGGCGGCAATCAGCCCCAGCATTTT
TRBJ1-5 TRBV24-1 - - CATSEGAGQPQHF TGTGCCACCAGTGAGGGGGCGGGTCAGCCCCAGCATTTT
TRBJ1-5 TRBV20-1 - - CSASSGSNQPQHF TGCAGTGCTAGTTCAGGTAGCAATCAGCCCCAGCATTTT
TRBJ1-2 TRBV6-5 - - CASSSTANYGYTF TGTGCCAGCAGTTCGACAGCTAACTATGGCTACACCTTC
TRBJ1-2 TRBV10-1 - - CASSGGNYGYTF TGCGCCAGCAGCGGGGGGAACTATGGCTACACCTTC
TRBJ2-1 TRBV2 - TRBD2 CASRRTSGGNEQFF TGTGCCAGCAGGAGGACTAGCGGGGGTAATGAGCAGTTCTTC
TRBJ1-6 TRBV6-5 - TRBD1 CASRGGQGPSPLHF TGTGCCAGCAGGGGTGGACAGGGCCCTTCACCCCTCCACTTT
TRBJ1-2 TRBV5-1 - - CASTPSYGYTF TGCGCCAGCACCCCTTCCTATGGCTACACCTTC
TRBJ2-3 TRBV5-4 - TRBD1 CASSAGTGGTDTQYF TGTGCCAGCAGCGCCGGGACAGGGGGCACAGATACGCAGTATTTT
TRBJ1-2 TRBV18 - TRBD1 CASSPTTGVLDGYTF TGTGCCAGCTCACCAACGACAGGGGTTTTGGATGGCTACACCTTC
TRBJ2-5 TRBV5-1 - - CASSLDSGETQYF TGCGCCAGCAGCTTGGATAGCGGAGAGACCCAGTACTTC
TRBJ1-2 TRBV5-1 - - CASSLEYPGARYGYTF TGCGCCAGCAGCTTGGAGTACCCAGGGGCGCGTTATGGCTACACCTTC
TRBJ1-1 TRBV5-1 - TRBD1 CASSPGQTNTEAFF TGCGCCAGCAGCCCGGGACAGACCAACACTGAAGCTTTCTTT
TRBJ2-1 TRBV9 - - CASTQGQTWNEQFF TGTGCCAGCACCCAGGGCCAGACGTGGAATGAGCAGTTCTTC
TRBJ1-6 TRBV27 - TRBD1 CASSDRDSPLHF TGTGCCAGCAGTGACAGGGACTCACCCCTCCACTTT
TRBJ1-2 TRBV15 - TRBD1 CATSRDSGTAYGYTF TGTGCCACCAGCAGAGATAGTGGGACAGCCTATGGCTACACCTTC
TRBJ2-5 TRBV28 few TRBD1 CASTVQGAETQYF TGTGCCAGCACCGTTCAGGGGGCGGAGACCCAGTACTTC
TRBJ1-3 TRBV28 - - CASSLGGQLSGNTIYF TGTGCCAGCAGTTTAGGTGGACAGCTCTCTGGAAACACCATATATTTT
TRBJ2-5 TRBV5-1 - - CASSLANYRQETQYF TGCGCCAGCAGCTTGGCCAATTACAGACAAGAGACCCAGTACTTC
TRBJ1-2 TRBV4-1 - - CASSQERTSLRTF TGCGCCAGCAGCCAAGAGAGGACAAGCCTTCGGACCTTC
TRBJ1-1 TRBV7-3 - - CASSLHMNTEAFF TGTGCCAGCAGCCTCCACATGAACACTGAAGCTTTCTTT
TRBJ2-1 TRBV24-1 - - CATSGRQGLGDSTYNEQFF TGTGCCACCAGTGGACGTCAGGGGTTGGGAGACTCTACCTACAATGAGCAGTTCTTC
TRBJ1-6 TRBV3-1/TRBV3-2 few - CASSQDSGNRSPLHF TGTGCCAGCAGCCAAGATTCCGGGAATCGTTCACCCCTCCACTTT
TRBJ1-2 TRBV4-2 - TRBD1 CASSQGQGGEYGYTF TGTGCCAGCAGCCAAGGACAGGGGGGGGAATATGGCTACACCTTC
TRBJ1-4 TRBV28 - - CASSDRKEKLFF TGTGCCAGCAGTGACAGGAAAGAAAAACTGTTTTTT
TRBJ2-7 TRBV10-3 few - CAISDLNPGEQYF TGTGCCATCAGTGATCTGAATCCGGGCGAGCAGTACTTC
TRBJ1-1 TRBV7-9 - TRBD1 CASSIGTGQAFF TGTGCCAGCAGCATCGGGACAGGGCAGGCTTTCTTT
TRBJ2-7 TRBV3-1/TRBV3-2 - - CASSQVLASTYEQYF TGTGCCAGCAGCCAAGTCCTAGCGTCGACCTACGAGCAGTACTTC
TRBJ2-6 TRBV4-2 - TRBD1 CASSPRQGASGANVLTF TGTGCCAGCAGCCCACGACAGGGTGCGAGTGGGGCCAACGTCCTGACTTTC
TRBJ2-3 TRBV7-8 - - CASSLKGDTQYF TGTGCCAGCAGCTTAAAGGGGGATACGCAGTATTTT
TRBJ2-7 TRBV5-6 - - CASSLRDIYEQYF TGTGCCAGCAGCCTCCGGGACATCTACGAGCAGTACTTC
TRBJ1-6 TRBV7-2 - TRBD1 CASSSTGTAHSPLHF TGTGCCAGCAGCTCCACCGGGACAGCACATTCACCCCTCCACTTT
TRBJ2-7 TRBV27 - TRBD1 CASKKQGAREQCF TGTGCCAGCAAAAAACAGGGGGCTCGCGAGCAGTGCTTC
TRBJ2-3 TRBV5-1 - TRBD2 CASSPLVSGGNTDTQYF TGCGCCAGCAGCCCTCTAGTCAGCGGGGGGAACACAGATACGCAGTATTTT
TRBJ1-1 TRBV5-1 - - CASSLGVIKNTEAFF TGCGCCAGCAGCTTGGGAGTTATAAAGAACACTGAAGCTTTCTTT
TRBJ1-2 TRBV5-5 - - CASSLVGGGAVRGYTF TGTGCCAGCAGCTTGGTTGGAGGGGGGGCGGTTAGAGGCTACACCTTC
TRBJ1-5 TRBV7-2 - - CASSSGSFEPQHF TGTGCCAGCAGCTCCGGGTCCTTTGAGCCCCAGCATTTT
TRBJ2-3 TRBV19 - TRBD1 CASSMDREGSTDTQYF TGTGCCAGTAGTATGGACAGGGAAGGGAGCACAGATACGCAGTATTTT